A selection of T cell receptor beta chains follows, all from one sample in a study of T cell repertoires in cytomegalovirus infection. TCRdb passed the reads through MiXCR, listing each CDR3 protein once. The data hold 400,000 to 550,000 distinct CDR3 sequences, with about 11% observed a single time. The material sequenced was PBMCs. These receptors originate from a human donor in good health (CMV status not recorded). Some clones in this sample may be carry-over from other donors' samples. Both conserved end residues are part of each CDR3. Each record gives: J gene, D gene, V gene, clone size, CDR3 protein, CDR3 DNA. D genes are given only for firm matches. A clone size is listed for some rows: how often the clone was seen (once, few, many), or a class if it is expanded.

TRBJ2-5 | TRBD1 | TRBV7-9 | NA | CASSPPGQGREETQYF | TGTGCCAGCAGCCCCCCGGGACAGGGACGGGAAGAGACCCAGTACTTC
TRBJ2-1 | TRBD2 | TRBV19 | few | CASSAGVSYNEQFF | TGTGCCAGCTCGGCGGGGGTGTCCTACAATGAGCAGTTCTTC
TRBJ1-6 | NA | TRBV29-1 | many | CSVASRGRGSPLHF | TGCAGCGTTGCTAGTAGAGGACGGGGTTCACCCCTCCACTTT
TRBJ2-7 | NA | TRBV28 | many | CASSSPEEQYF | TGTGCCAGCAGTTCTCCCGAAGAGCAGTACTTC
TRBJ2-1 | TRBD2 | TRBV20-1 | NA | CSSGGVYNEQFF | TGCAGTAGCGGGGGGGTATACAATGAGCAGTTCTTC
TRBJ2-1 | TRBD1 | TRBV11-3 | many | CASSFRQGEGNEQFF | TGTGCCAGCAGTTTTAGACAGGGTGAAGGCAATGAGCAGTTCTTC
TRBJ2-6 | TRBD1 | TRBV29-1 | many | CSVESGTAGANVLTF | TGCAGCGTTGAATCAGGGACAGCTGGGGCCAACGTCCTGACTTTC
TRBJ1-6 | NA | TRBV27 | many | CASSLGNPSPLTPLHF | TGTGCCAGCAGTTTGGGGAACCCATCTCCGCTGACTCCCCTCCACTTT
TRBJ2-2 | TRBD2 | TRBV28 | many | CASNREDTGELFF | TGTGCCAGCAATCGGGAGGACACCGGGGAGCTGTTTTTT
TRBJ1-1 | NA | TRBV27 | few | CASSSTQVPTEAFF | TGTGCCAGCAGTTCCACCCAGGTCCCCACTGAAGCTTTCTTT
TRBJ2-3 | TRBD2 | TRBV5-1 | many | CASSPLGGGYATDTQYF | TGCGCCAGCAGCCCTCTAGGCGGGGGGTACGCGACAGATACGCAGTATTTT
TRBJ1-5 | TRBD1 | TRBV2 | many | CASRDRTGGRQPQHF | TGTGCCAGCAGAGACCGGACAGGGGGAAGACAGCCCCAGCATTTT
TRBJ2-7 | TRBD1 | TRBV7-2 | few | CASSQITGGYEQYF | TGTGCCAGCAGCCAGATCACAGGGGGTTACGAGCAGTACTTC
TRBJ1-2 | NA | TRBV19 | many | CASSMKENAASRGYTF | TGTGCCAGTAGTATGAAGGAGAACGCCGCTTCGAGAGGCTACACCTTC
TRBJ2-6 | NA | TRBV10-3 | NA | CAIGGLTNVLTF | TGTGCCATCGGGGGCCTAACCAACGTCCTGACTTTC
TRBJ1-4 | TRBD1 | TRBV7-9 | many | CASSWQGAANEKLFF | TGTGCCAGCAGCTGGCAGGGGGCAGCTAATGAAAAACTGTTTTTT
TRBJ1-5 | NA | TRBV7-9 | few | CASDRGRDQPQHF | TGTGCCAGCGACCGCGGGCGGGATCAGCCCCAGCATTTT
TRBJ2-3 | NA | TRBV18 | many | CASSPRDFVTRDTQYF | TGTGCCAGCTCACCCCGGGACTTCGTAACCCGAGATACGCAGTATTTT